Detailed here is one T cell receptor beta chain. Its cognate antigen is unknown. The CDR3 consists of 11 residues. Germline V gene data show CDR1 as SQVTM and CDR2 as ANQGSEA. Trimming took off 7 bases at V and 1 base at J, with 7 bases between the two ends. The record originates from a study of vaccination effects on CD4 cells after COVID-19. ViraFEST used viral peptide pools to expand antigen-specific CD4+ T cells before sequencing. Between days 9 and 10 of culture, CD4+ T cells were separated out. All vaccine recipients tested negative for nucleocapsid antibodies and had never contracted SARS-CoV-2 infection. Measured with immunoSEQ multiplex PCR; TCRdb has only the in-frame clones, and not every one. The table records 68,000 or so clones, 75% to 90% of them present only once.

V usage is TRBV29-1 and J usage is TRBJ2-5; D remains unclear. The TCR originated in a human donor who received a COVID-19 vaccine. The source material was CD4+ T cells from PBMCs cultured with SARS-CoV-2 spike peptides, sampled before COVID-19 vaccination. CDR3 residues: CSGHRQETQYF. The CDR3, as DNA: TGCAGCGGGCATCGCCAAGAGACCCAGTACTTC.